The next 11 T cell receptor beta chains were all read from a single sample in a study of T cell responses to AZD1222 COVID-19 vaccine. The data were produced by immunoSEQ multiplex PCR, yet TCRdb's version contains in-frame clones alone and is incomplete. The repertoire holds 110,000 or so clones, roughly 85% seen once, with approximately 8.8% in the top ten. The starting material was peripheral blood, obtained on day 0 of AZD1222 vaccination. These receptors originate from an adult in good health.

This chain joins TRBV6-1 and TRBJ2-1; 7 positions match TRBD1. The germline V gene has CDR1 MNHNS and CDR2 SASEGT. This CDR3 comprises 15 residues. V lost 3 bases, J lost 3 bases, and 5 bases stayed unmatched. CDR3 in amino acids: CASSDPTGIYNEQFF. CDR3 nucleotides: TGTGCCAGCAGTGACCCGACAGGGATCTACAATGAGCAGTTCTTC.

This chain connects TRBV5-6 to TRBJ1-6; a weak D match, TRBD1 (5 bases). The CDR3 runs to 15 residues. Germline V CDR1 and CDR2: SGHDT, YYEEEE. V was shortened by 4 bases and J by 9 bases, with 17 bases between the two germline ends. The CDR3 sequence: CASSRGLRFPSPLHF. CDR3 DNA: TGTGCCAGCAGCCGGGGCCTGAGATTTCCTTCACCCCTCCACTTT.

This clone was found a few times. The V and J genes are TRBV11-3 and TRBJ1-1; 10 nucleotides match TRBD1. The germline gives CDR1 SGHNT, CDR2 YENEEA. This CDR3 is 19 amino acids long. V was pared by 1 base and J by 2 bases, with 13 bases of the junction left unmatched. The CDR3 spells CASSLVGTGVSKRNTEAFF. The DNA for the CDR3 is TGTGCCAGCAGCTTAGTTGGGACAGGGGTTAGTAAACGTAACACTGAAGCTTTCTTT.

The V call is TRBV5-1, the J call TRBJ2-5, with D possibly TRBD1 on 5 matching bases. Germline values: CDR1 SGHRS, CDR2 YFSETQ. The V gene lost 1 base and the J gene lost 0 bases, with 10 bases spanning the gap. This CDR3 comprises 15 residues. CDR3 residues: CASSLTGTYQETQYF. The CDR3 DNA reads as TGCGCCAGCAGCTTGACAGGAACCTACCAAGAGACCCAGTACTTC. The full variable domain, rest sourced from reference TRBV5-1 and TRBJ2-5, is KAGVTQTPRYLIKTRGQQVTLSCSPISGHRSVSWYQQTPGQGLQFLFEYFSETQRNKGNFPGRFSGRQFSNSRSEMNVSTLELGDSALYLCASSLTGTYQETQYFGPGTRLLVL.

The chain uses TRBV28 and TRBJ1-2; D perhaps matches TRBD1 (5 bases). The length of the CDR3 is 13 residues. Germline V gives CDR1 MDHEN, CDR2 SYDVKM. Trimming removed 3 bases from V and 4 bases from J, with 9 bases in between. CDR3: CASSFDSLYGYTF. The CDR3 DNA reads TGTGCCAGCAGTTTTGACAGTCTCTATGGCTACACCTTC.

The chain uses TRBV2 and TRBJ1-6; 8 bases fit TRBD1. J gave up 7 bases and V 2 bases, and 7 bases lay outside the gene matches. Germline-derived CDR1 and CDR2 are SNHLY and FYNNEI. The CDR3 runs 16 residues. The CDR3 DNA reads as TGTGCCAGCAGTGAAAGCCCCGGGACAGGAAATTCACCCCTCCACTTT. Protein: CASSESPGTGNSPLHF.

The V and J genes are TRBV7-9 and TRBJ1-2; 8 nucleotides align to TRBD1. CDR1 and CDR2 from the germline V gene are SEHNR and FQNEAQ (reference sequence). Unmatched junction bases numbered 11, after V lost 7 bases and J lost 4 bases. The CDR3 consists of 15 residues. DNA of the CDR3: TGTGCCAGCACCTCGACAGGGGTTGGTGGCTATGGCTACACCTTC. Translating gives CASTSTGVGGYGYTF.

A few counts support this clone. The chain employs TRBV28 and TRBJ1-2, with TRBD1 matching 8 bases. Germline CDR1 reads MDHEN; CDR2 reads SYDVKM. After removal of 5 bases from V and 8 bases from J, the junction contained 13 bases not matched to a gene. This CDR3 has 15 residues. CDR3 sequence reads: CASSPYKTGAGGYTF. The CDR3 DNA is TGTGCCAGCAGTCCTTACAAGACAGGGGCGGGCGGCTACACCTTC.

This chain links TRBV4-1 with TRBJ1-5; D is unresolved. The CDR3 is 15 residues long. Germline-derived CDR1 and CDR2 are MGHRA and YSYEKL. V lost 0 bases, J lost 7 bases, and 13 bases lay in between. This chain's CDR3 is CASSQDNGRGQPQHF. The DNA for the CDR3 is TGCGCCAGCAGCCAAGATAATGGGCGCGGGCAGCCCCAGCATTTT.

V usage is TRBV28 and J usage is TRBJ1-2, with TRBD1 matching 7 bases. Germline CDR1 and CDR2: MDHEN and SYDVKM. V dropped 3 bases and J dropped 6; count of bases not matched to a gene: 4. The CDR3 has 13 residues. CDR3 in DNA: TGTGCCAGCAGTTTCGGTCAGGGGGATGGCTACACCTTC. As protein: CASSFGQGDGYTF.

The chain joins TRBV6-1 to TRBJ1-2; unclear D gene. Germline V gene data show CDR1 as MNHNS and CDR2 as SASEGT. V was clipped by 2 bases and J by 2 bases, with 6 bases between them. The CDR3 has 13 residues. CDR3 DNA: TGTGCCAGCAGTGAACGACACAACTATGGCTACACCTTC. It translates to CASSERHNYGYTF.